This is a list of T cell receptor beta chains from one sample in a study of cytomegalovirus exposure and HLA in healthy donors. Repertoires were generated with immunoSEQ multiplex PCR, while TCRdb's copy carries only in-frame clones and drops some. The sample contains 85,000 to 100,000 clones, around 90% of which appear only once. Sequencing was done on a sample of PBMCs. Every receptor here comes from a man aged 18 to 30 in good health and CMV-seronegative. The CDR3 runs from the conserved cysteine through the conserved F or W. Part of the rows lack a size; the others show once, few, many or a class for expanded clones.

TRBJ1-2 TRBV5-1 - CASRGTGVEANYGYAF
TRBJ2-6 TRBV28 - CASSRTGLAKSGANVLTF
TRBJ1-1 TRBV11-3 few CASSLGANTEAFF
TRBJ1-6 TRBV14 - CASSQDSVPSPLHF
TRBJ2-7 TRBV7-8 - CASSLELSYEQYF
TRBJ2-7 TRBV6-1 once CASRTPSGRNEQYF
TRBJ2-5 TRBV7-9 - CASSSLGAGGFGETQYF
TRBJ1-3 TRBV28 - CASSNTGTGNTIYF
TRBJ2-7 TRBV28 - CASTSSRASGMLYEQYF
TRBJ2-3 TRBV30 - CASSGTRDTQYF
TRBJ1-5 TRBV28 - CASSFYRDSNQPQHF
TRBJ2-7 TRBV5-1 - CASSLERGTYEQYF
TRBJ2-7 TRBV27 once CASSRVGGGNEQYF
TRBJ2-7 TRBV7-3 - CASSTLAGSYEQYF
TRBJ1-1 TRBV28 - CASSSRQGMNTEAFF
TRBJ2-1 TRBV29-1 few CSVKTSGMRCKQFF
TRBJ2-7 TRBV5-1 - CASSLRPDSYEQYF
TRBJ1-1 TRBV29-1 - CSTVTRGGKVLGTEAFF
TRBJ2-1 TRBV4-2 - CASSQRGRGLGFLDEQFF
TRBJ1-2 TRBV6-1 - CASRGEVVYTF
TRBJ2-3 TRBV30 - CAWRERLELFADTQYF
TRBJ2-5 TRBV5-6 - CASIPEGGHGETQYF
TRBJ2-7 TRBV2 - CASSENGGRSGNEQYF
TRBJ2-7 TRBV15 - CATSREGLAGVGSYEQYF
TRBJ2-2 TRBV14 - CASSHRGTGTGELFF
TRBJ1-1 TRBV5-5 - CASSIQGNTEAFF
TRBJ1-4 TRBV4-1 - CASSLQDSGEKLFF
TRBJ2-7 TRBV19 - CASSRTPSGYEQYF
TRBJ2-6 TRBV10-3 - CAISASSGTGSGANVLTF
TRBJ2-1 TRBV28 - CASSLAGRADNEQFF
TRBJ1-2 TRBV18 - CASSPELHGGYTF
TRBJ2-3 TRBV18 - CASSPPSDRGDTQYF
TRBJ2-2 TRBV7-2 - CASSLGVNTGELFF
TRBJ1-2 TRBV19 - CASSAPGRRYGYTF
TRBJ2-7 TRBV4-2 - CASSQVRGSYEQYF
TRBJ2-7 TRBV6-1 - CASNPRDYYEQYF
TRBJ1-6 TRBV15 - CATSRDFGTGFDALHF
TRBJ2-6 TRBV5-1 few CASSLTGVSSGANVLTF
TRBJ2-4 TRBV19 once CASSVVAGNIQYF
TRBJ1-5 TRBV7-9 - CASSLGTGSNQPQHF
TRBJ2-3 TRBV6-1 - CASSEGAGERDTQYF
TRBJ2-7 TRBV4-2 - CASSRDDGGRACEQYF
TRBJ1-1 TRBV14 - CASSEQGYTEAFF
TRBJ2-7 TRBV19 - CASSGQGSYEQYF
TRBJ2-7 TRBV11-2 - CASSLDPEGSGTYEQYF
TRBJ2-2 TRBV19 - CASSIDMGGPNTGELFF
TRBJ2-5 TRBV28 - CASTPQAAGTTVYF
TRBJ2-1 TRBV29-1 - CSVEPSGSKGYNEQFF
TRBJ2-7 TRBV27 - CARPTSGRFRGSEQYF
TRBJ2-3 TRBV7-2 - CASSYLAPSTDTQYF
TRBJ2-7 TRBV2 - CASSENHSSYEQYF